The 16 T cell receptor beta chains in this list originate from one sample, sequenced in a study of blood T cells in healthy people across ages. Using a J-beta primer mix together with a sample-barcoded 5' primer, a second PCR was run for about 6 to 11 cycles. TCRdb redid the calling of the 5' RACE reads with MiXCR, one entry per CDR3 protein. The sample lists fewer than 800,000 distinct CDR3 sequences, about 30% occurring once. The specimen sequenced was blood. The origin of the receptors is a woman of 80 years or more in good health.

This clonotype was recorded only once. The chain has TRBV30 and TRBJ1-2; 9 positions agree with TRBD1. Per the germline V gene, CDR1 is GTSNPN and CDR2 is SVGIG (reference sequence). This CDR3 is 11 amino acids long. With 2 bases clipped from V and 12 bases from J, the junction kept 4 bases outside the gene matches. CDR3 in amino acids: CAWSHRGRDTF. The DNA for the CDR3 is TGTGCCTGGAGTCACAGGGGGCGAGACACCTTC.

This clonotype occurred many times. The rearrangement links TRBV20-1 to TRBJ2-1, with 9 positions matching TRBD2. V dropped 5 bases and J dropped 7; count of bases not matched to a gene: 15. CDR3 length: 16 amino acids. CDR1 is DFQATT and CDR2 is SNEGSKA in the germline V gene (reference sequence). The CDR3 region is CSAPRVRAGGPNEQFF. CDR3 nucleotides: TGCAGTGCTCCCCGGGTCCGAGCGGGGGGTCCAAATGAGCAGTTCTTC.

In regard to this clonotype: It may be a read error: a sequence one base away is much more abundant. The V call is TRBV29-1, the J call TRBJ1-2; D may be TRBD1 (6 bases). The CDR3 covers 13 residues. Per the germline V gene, CDR1 is SQVTM and CDR2 is ANQGSEA. The CDR3 region has the DNA TGCGGCGTAAGACAGGAGCTAAACTATGGCTACACCTTC. Translated, it gives CGVRQELNYGYTF.

In this sample, this clonotype turned up many times. This chain's CDR3 is CASSALPGQGTQYF. In nucleotides, the CDR3 is TGTGCCAGCAGCGCTCTCCCGGGGCAGGGGACCCAGTACTTC. The chain employs TRBV9 and TRBJ2-5; D may correspond to TRBD1 or TRBD2 (5 bases each). CDR1 SGDLS and CDR2 YYNGEE come from the germline V gene. This CDR3 contains 14 residues. Trimming left V 3 bases short and J 7 bases short, with 16 bases between.

This clonotype has more than one count but fewer than ten. CDR3 sequence: CASGASSGASTDTQYF. The CDR3 region has the DNA TGTGCCAGCGGCGCCTCTAGCGGGGCTAGCACAGATACGCAGTATTTT. The J gene is TRBJ2-3, the V gene TRBV7-2; 9 nucleotides line up with TRBD2. The germline CDR1 and CDR2 sequences are SGHTA and FQGNSA. The CDR3 totals 16 residues. Trimming cost V 8 bases and J 0 bases; bases outside gene matches: 9.

This rearrangement joins TRBV7-2 to TRBJ2-3, with 13 bases matching TRBD2. V lost 5 bases and J lost 3; bases outside the gene matches: 14. In germline, CDR1 is SGHTA, CDR2 FQGNSA. This CDR3 spans 19 amino acids. CDR3: CASSASKRLAGGLTDTQYF. The CDR3 coding sequence is TGTGCCAGCAGCGCCAGCAAAAGACTAGCGGGGGGCCTAACAGATACGCAGTATTTT.

The chain combines TRBV2 with TRBJ2-1, with a weak D call TRBD1 (6 bases). Germline CDR1 and CDR2: SNHLY and FYNNEI. The CDR3 has 14 residues. V was shortened by 5 bases and J by 8 bases, with 16 bases between the two germline ends. The CDR3: CASSTNRDTDEQFF. The CDR3 region has the DNA TGTGCCAGCAGTACAAACCGGGACACCGATGAGCAGTTCTTC.

This clonotype came up many times. The chain is built from TRBV7-2 and TRBJ2-5; TRBD2 matches at 7 bases. The germline V gene has CDR1 SGHTA and CDR2 FQGNSA. The CDR3 is 11 residues long. J was trimmed by 4 bases and V by 11 bases; bases with no gene match: 4. The DNA of the CDR3 is TGTGCCGCGGGGGAGGGAGAGACCCAGTACTTC. Encoded protein: CAAGEGETQYF.

The chain joins TRBV19 to TRBJ1-1, with D possibly matching TRBD1 (6 bases). CDR1 and CDR2 from the germline V gene are LNHDA and SQIVND (reference sequence). The CDR3 runs to 15 residues. The V and J ends lost 4 bases and 0 bases respectively, with 12 bases between them. In nucleotides, the CDR3 is TGTGCCAGTAGTACCCCGACAGGTGTGAACACTGAAGCTTTCTTT. It is translated as CASSTPTGVNTEAFF.

As concerns this clonotype: This may be a read error, as it is one base from a much larger clone. The chain joins TRBV4-2 to TRBJ2-3, with 12 bases that match TRBD2. Germline V gene lookup returns CDR1 LGHNA and CDR2 YNFKEQ. There are 17 residues in the CDR3. CDR3 region: CANSQGSSGGAGDTQYF. DNA of the CDR3: TGTGCCAACAGCCAAGGATCTAGCGGGGGGGCAGGGGATACGCAGTATTTT.

This clonotype was detected many times. CDR3 in amino acids: CASSQEAPRQLPYEQYF. The CDR3 DNA is TGTGCCAGCAGCCAAGAGGCCCCACGGCAGCTTCCCTACGAGCAGTACTTC. The gene calls are TRBV3-1 and TRBJ2-7, with unresolved D. V dropped 0 bases and J dropped 2 bases, with 17 bases sitting between them. The CDR3 is 17 amino acids. The V gene's germline CDR1 is LGHDT and CDR2 YNNKEL (reference sequence).

This clonotype was observed many times. This rearrangement joins TRBV20-1 to TRBJ1-1, with a possible D match to TRBD1 (6 bases). The ends were cut back, 0 bases at V and 1 base at J, with 12 bases in the middle. The length of the CDR3 is 15 residues. Germline CDR1 reads DFQATT; CDR2 reads SNEGSKA (reference sequence). This chain's CDR3 is CSARERGTTNTEAFF. For the CDR3, the DNA is TGCAGTGCTAGAGAGAGGGGGACTACGAACACTGAAGCTTTCTTT.

This clonotype was observed many times. The gene calls are TRBV20-1 and TRBJ2-1; D is possibly TRBD1 or TRBD2 (5 bases each). The V gene's germline CDR1 is DFQATT and CDR2 SNEGSKA (reference sequence). Trimming removed 3 bases at V and 13 bases at J, with 13 bases between. The CDR3 is 11 amino acids. CDR3 amino acids: CSASELGTQFF. The CDR3 bases are TGCAGTGCTAGCGAACTTGGGACCCAGTTCTTC.

V is TRBV28 and J is TRBJ2-3; D unclear. Germline CDR1 MDHEN, CDR2 SYDVKM. The V end was cut by 9 bases, the J end by 4 bases, with 11 bases between. The CDR3 is 12 residues long. CDR3 amino acids: CASWSSSDTQYF. The CDR3 region has the DNA TGTGCCAGTTGGTCCTCCTCAGATACGCAGTATTTT.

As regards this clonotype: At one of its ends the junction is not consistent with the germline gene, which may arise from a read error. V gene TRBV30 combines with J gene TRBJ1-2; no reliable D call. The germline V gene encodes CDR1 GTSNPN and CDR2 SVGIG (reference sequence). This CDR3 is built from 11 residues. The CDR3 here is CVWGPGYGYTF. The CDR3 bases are TGTGTCTGGGGTCCGGGATATGGCTACACCTTC.

The sample holds a few counts of this clonotype. The gene calls are TRBV6-6 and TRBJ2-5; 13 nucleotides agree with TRBD2. The germline gives CDR1 MNHNY, CDR2 SVGAGI (reference sequence). CDR3 length: 17 amino acids. The ends lost 2 bases at V and 3 bases at J; junction bases unmatched: 6. CDR3 residues: CASSYALLAGGEETQYF. DNA for the CDR3: TGTGCCAGCAGTTACGCCCTACTAGCGGGGGGGGAAGAGACCCAGTACTTC.